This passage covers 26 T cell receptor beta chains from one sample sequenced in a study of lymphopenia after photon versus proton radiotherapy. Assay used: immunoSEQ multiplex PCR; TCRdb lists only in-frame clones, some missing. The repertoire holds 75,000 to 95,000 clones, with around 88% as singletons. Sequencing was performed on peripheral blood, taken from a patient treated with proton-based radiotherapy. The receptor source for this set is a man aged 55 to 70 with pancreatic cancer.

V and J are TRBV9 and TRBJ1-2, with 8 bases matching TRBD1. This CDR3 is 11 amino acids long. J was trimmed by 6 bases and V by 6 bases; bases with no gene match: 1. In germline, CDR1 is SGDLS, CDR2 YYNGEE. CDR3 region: CASTDRDGYTF. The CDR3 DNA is TGTGCCAGCACGGACAGGGATGGCTACACCTTC.

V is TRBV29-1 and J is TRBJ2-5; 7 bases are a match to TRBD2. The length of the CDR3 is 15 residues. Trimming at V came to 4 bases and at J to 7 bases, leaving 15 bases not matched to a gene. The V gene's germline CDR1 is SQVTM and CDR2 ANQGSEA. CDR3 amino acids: CSVVRGSRETATQYF. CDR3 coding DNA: TGCAGCGTTGTGCGGGGGTCGCGGGAGACGGCGACCCAGTACTTC.

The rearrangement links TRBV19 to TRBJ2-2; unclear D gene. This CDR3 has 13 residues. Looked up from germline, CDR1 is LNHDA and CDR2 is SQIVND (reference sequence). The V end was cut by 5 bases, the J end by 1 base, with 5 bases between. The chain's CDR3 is CASSPENTGELFF. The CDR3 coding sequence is TGTGCCAGTAGTCCCGAGAACACCGGGGAGCTGTTTTTT. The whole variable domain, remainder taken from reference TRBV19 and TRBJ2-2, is DGGITQSPKYLFRKEGQNVTLSCEQNLNHDAMYWYRQDPGQGLRLIYYSQIVNDFQKGDIAEGYSVSREKKESFPLTVTSAQKNPTAFYLCASSPENTGELFFGEGSRLTVL.

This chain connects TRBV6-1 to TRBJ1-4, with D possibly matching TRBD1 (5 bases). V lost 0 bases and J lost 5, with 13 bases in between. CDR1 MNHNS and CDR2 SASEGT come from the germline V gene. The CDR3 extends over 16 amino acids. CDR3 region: CASSEAVGTGNEKLFF. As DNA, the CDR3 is TGTGCCAGCAGTGAAGCGGTCGGGACGGGGAATGAAAAACTGTTTTTT.

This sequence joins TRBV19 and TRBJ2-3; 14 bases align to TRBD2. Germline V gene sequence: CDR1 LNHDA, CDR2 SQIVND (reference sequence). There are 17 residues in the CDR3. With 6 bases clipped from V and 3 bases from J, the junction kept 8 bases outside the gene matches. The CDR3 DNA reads TGTGCCAGTAGCCCTACCGGGACTAGCGGGAGAACAGATACGCAGTATTTT. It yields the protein CASSPTGTSGRTDTQYF.

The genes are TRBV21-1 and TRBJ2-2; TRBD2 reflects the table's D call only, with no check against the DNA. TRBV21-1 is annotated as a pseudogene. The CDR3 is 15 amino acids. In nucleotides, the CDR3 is TGTGCCAGCAGCAACGGAAAGGGAGGGCCCGGGGAGCTGTTTTTT. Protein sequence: CASSNGKGGPGELFF.

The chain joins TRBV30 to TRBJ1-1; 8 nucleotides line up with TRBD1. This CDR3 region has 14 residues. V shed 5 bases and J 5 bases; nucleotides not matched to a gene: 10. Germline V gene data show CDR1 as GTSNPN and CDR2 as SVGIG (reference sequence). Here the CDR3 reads CAWHKDRVGTEAFF. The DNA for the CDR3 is TGTGCCTGGCATAAGGACAGGGTCGGGACTGAAGCTTTCTTT.

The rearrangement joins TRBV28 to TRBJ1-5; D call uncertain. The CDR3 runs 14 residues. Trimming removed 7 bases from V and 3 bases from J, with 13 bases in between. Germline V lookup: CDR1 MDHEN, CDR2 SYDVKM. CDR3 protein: CASTPDGVNQPQHF. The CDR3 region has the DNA TGTGCCAGCACTCCGGATGGTGTCAATCAGCCCCAGCATTTT.

The CDR3: CASSSPSGRAIRAQYF. The CDR3 nucleotides are TGTGCCAGCAGTTCCCCTAGCGGGAGGGCCATCAGGGCGCAGTATTTT. The chain has TRBV28 and TRBJ2-3; 12 positions match TRBD2. In germline, CDR1 is MDHEN, CDR2 SYDVKM. V was clipped by 4 bases and J by 10 bases; unmatched bases: 12. The CDR3 is 16 residues long.

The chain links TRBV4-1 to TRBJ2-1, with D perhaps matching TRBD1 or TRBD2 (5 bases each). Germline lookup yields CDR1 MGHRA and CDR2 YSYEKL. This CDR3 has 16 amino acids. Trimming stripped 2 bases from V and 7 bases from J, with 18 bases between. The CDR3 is CASSQPGRRKQNEQFF. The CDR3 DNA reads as TGCGCCAGCAGCCAACCGGGACGCCGTAAACAAAATGAGCAGTTCTTC.

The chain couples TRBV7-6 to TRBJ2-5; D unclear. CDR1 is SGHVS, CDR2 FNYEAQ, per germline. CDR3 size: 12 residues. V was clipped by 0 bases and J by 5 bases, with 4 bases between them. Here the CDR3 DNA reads TGTGCCAGCAGCTTAGCGTGGGAGACCCAGTACTTC. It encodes CASSLAWETQYF. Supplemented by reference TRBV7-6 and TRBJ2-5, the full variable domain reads GAGVSQSPRYKVTKRGQDVALRCDPISGHVSLYWYRQALGQGPEFLTYFNYEAQQDKSGLPNDRFSAERPEGSISTLTIQRTEQRDSAMYRCASSLAWETQYFGPGTRLLVL.

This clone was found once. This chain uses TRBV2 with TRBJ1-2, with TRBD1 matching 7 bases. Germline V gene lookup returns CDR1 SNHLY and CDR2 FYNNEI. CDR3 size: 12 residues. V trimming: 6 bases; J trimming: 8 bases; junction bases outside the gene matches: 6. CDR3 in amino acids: CASRGDSSGYTF. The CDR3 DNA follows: TGTGCCAGCAGAGGGGACAGTAGCGGCTACACCTTC. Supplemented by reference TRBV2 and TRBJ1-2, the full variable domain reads EPEVTQTPSHQVTQMGQEVILRCVPISNHLYFYWYRQILGQKVEFLVSFYNNEISEKSEIFDDQFSVERPDGSNFTLKIRSTKLEDSAMYFCASRGDSSGYTFGSGTRLTVV.

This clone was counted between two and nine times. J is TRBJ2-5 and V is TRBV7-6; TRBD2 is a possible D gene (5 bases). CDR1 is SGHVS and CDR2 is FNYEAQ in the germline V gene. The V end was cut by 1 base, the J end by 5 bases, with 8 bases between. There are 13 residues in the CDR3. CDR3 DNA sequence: TGTGCCAGCAGCTTAGTTGGCGGGGAGACCCAGTACTTC. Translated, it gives CASSLVGGETQYF.

In DNA, the CDR3 is TGTGCCAGCAGTGCCTATTATGAAAAACTGTTTTTT. Amino acid sequence: CASSAYYEKLFF. The chain uses TRBV6-1 and TRBJ1-4; D is undetermined. V was trimmed by 4 bases and J by 6 bases, leaving 6 bases between them. The CDR3 contains 12 residues. Germline CDR1 is MNHNS and CDR2 is SASEGT.

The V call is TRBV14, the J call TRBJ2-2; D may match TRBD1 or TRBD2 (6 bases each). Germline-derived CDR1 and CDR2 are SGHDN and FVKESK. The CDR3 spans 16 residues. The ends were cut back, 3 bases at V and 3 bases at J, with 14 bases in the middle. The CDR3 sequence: CASSQLTRQDTGELFF. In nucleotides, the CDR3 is TGTGCCAGCAGCCAGTTGACTAGACAGGACACCGGGGAGCTGTTTTTT.

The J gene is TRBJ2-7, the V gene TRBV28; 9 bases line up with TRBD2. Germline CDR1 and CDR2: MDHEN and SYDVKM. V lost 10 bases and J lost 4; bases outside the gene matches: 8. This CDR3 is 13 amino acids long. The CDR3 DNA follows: TGTGCCACTTATAGCGGGAGTGGTTACGAGCAGTACTTC. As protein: CATYSGSGYEQYF.

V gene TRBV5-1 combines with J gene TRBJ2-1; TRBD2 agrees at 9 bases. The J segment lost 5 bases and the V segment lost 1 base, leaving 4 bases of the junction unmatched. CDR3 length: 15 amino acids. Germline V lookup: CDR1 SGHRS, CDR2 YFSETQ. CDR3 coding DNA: TGCGCCAGCAGCTTGTGGCAGCGGGAGGACAATGAGCAGTTCTTC. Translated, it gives CASSLWQREDNEQFF.

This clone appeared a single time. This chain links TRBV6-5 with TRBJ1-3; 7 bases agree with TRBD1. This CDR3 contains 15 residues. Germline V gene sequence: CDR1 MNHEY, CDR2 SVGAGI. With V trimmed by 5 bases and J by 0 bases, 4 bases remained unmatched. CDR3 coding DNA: TGTGCCAGCAGTCCTGACAGGGACTCTGGAAACACCATATATTTT. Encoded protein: CASSPDRDSGNTIYF.

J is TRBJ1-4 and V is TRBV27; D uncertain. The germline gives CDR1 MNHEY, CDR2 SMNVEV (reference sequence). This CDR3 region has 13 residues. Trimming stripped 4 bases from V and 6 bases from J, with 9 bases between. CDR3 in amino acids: CASSYWADEKLFF. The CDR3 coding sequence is TGTGCCAGCAGTTACTGGGCCGATGAAAAACTGTTTTTT.

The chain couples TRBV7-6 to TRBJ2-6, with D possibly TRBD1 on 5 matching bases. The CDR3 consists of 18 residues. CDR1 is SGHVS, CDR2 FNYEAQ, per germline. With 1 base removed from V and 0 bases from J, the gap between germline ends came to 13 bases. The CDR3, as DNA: TGTGCCAGCAGCTTAGAACAGGTTCTAAGCTCTGGGGCCAACGTCCTGACTTTC. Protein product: CASSLEQVLSSGANVLTF.

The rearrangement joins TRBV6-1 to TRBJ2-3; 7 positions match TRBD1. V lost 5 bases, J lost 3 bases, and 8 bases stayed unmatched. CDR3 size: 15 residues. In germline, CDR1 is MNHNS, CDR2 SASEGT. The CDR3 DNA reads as TGTGCCAGCAGTCTCGACAGGGAAACGACAGATACGCAGTATTTT. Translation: CASSLDRETTDTQYF.

The CDR3 protein is CASTSLKGGNEKLFF. The CDR3 bases are TGTGCCAGCACCTCATTAAAGGGAGGCAATGAAAAACTGTTTTTT. This chain connects TRBV28 to TRBJ1-4; D ambiguous. V was cut by 7 bases and J by 5 bases, with 17 bases left in between. Germline V gives CDR1 MDHEN, CDR2 SYDVKM. CDR3 length equals 15 residues.

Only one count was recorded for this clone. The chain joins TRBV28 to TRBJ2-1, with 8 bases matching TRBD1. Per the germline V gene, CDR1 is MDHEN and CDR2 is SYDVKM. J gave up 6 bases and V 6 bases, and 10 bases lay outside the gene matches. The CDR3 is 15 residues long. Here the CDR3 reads CASSHGTGTSNEQFF. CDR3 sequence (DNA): TGTGCCAGCAGCCATGGGACAGGCACCTCCAATGAGCAGTTCTTC.

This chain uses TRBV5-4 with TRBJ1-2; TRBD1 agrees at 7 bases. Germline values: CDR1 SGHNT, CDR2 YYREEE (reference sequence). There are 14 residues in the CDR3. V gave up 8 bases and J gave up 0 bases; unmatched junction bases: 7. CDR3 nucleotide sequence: TGTGCCAGTCATGGACAGGCCCCTAACTATGGCTACACCTTC. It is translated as CASHGQAPNYGYTF.

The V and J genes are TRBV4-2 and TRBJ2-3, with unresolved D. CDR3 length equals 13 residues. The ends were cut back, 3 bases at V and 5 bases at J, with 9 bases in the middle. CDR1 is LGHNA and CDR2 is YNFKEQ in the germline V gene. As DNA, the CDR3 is TGTGCCAGCAGCCAGGGAAGTGGAGATACGCAGTATTTT. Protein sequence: CASSQGSGDTQYF.

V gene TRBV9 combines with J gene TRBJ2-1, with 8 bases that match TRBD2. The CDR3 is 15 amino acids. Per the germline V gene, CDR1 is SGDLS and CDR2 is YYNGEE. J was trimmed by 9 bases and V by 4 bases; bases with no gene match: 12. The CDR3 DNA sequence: TGTGCCAGCAGCCCTCAAGCGGGAGCTGCGGCTGAGCAGTTCTTC. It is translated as CASSPQAGAAAEQFF.